This TCR beta chain stems from a study of shared T cell receptors in the human thymus. The CDR3 is made up of 18 amino acids. Germline CDR1 SGHAT, CDR2 FQNNGV. After removal of 5 bases from V and 2 bases from J, the junction contained 7 bases not matched to a gene. The repertoire was sequenced with immunoSEQ multiplex PCR; TCRdb's copy has only in-frame clones and lacks some. Of a few hundred thousand clones in the sample, approximately 95% were seen once. J is TRBJ2-1 and V is TRBV11-2; 15 bases line up with TRBD2. The source of this sequence is a human donor. The sequenced sample consisted of thymocytes. CDR3 DNA sequence: TGTGCCAGCAGCCCCGGACTAGCGGGAGGGCCCGCCTACAATGAGCAGTTCTTC. Its protein is CASSPGLAGGPAYNEQFF.